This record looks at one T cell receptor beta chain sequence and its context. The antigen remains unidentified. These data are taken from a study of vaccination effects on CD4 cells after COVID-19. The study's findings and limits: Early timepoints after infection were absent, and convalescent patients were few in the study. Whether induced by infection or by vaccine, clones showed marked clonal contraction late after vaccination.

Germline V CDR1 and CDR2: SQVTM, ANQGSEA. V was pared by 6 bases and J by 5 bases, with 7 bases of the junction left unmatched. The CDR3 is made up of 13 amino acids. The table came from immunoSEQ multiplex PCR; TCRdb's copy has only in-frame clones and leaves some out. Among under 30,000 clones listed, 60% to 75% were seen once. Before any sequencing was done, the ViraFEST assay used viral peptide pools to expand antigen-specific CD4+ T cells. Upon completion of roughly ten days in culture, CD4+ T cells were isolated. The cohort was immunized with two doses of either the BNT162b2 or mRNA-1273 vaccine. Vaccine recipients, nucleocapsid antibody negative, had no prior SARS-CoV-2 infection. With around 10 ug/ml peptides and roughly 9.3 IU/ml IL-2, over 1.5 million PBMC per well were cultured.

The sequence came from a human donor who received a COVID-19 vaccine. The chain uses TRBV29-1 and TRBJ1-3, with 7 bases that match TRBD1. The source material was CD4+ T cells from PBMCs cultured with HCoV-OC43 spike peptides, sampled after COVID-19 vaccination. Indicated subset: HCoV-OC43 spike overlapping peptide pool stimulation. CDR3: CSVLEGARNTIYF. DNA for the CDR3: TGCAGCGTACTAGAGGGGGCCAGAAACACCATATATTTT. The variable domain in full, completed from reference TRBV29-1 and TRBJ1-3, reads SAVISQKPSRDICQRGTSLTIQCQVDSQVTMMFWYRQQPGQSLTLIATANQGSEATYESGFVIDKFPISRPNLTFSTLTVSNMSPEDSSIYLCSVLEGARNTIYFGEGSWLTVV.